The source of this TCR beta chain is a study of blood T cell repertoires in COVID-19. Study background: Material from acute and convalescent COVID-19 was sourced from the United States, Italy and Spain. Nucleic acid was either cDNA or gDNA, and it came from T cells, B-cell-depleted T cells, or PBMCs.

Authors' methods: Using reference gene primer amplification, nucleated cell counts were estimated. Clones were sequenced by immunoSEQ multiplex PCR, and TCRdb holds only the in-frame ones, with some missing. From that table come the V and J calls and clone size; the DNA was used to work out D and trimming. Among around 40,000 clones listed, around 90% were seen once. The CDR3 covers 14 residues. V was clipped by 3 bases and J by 8 bases, with 14 bases between them. In germline, CDR1 is MGHDK, CDR2 SYGVNS. This sequence originates from a woman older than 75 with acute or convalescent COVID-19. Sequencing input: peripheral blood. The genes are TRBV25-1 and TRBJ2-1, with no clear D. As DNA, the CDR3 is TGTGCCAGCAGTGACCTACTGGGTGCGGATGAGCAGTTCTTC. As protein: CASSDLLGADEQFF.